This T cell receptor (beta chain) emerged from a study of T cell responses to AZD1222 COVID-19 vaccine. Study-level points and caveats: Spike-wide vaccine-associated CD4 TCRs dominated at 160-218 and 743-854.

In regard to this clone: Antigen unknown.

The protocol was immunoSEQ multiplex PCR, while the TCRdb copy is restricted to in-frame clones and leaves out a portion. The table has more than 95,000 clones, roughly 88% seen once. The material was peripheral blood, obtained on day 0 of AZD1222 vaccination. The receptor's source is an adult in good health.

The CDR3 nucleotides read TGTGCCAGCACCCCCGGGCCACAGGCTGGAAACACCATATATTTT. It specifies CASTPGPQAGNTIYF. This rearrangement joins TRBV7-8 to TRBJ1-3; TRBD1 is a possible D gene (5 bases). The CDR3 extends over 15 amino acids. CDR1 is SGHVS and CDR2 is FQNEAQ in the germline V gene. Trimming took off 7 bases at V and 2 bases at J, with 15 bases between the two ends.